The entry below describes one TCR beta chain. Profiled with immunoSEQ multiplex PCR; TCRdb holds only in-frame clones, not every one. Of around 60,000 clones listed, around 90% are singletons. Germline CDR1 reads MGHRA; CDR2 reads YSYEKL. Trimming took off 0 bases at V and 4 bases at J, with 28 bases between the two ends. This CDR3 spans 21 amino acids. The data derive from a study of blood T cell repertoires in COVID-19. The origin of this receptor is a man between 50 and 59 years old with active COVID-19. The sequenced sample consisted of peripheral blood. The V gene is TRBV4-1, the J gene TRBJ2-1, with TRBD2 as a possible D gene (6 bases). The CDR3 DNA reads TGCGCCAGCAGCCAAGATAGGGCAGGGACTGCCCGCGTCCGAGGATACAATGAGCAGTTCTTC. As protein: CASSQDRAGTARVRGYNEQFF.